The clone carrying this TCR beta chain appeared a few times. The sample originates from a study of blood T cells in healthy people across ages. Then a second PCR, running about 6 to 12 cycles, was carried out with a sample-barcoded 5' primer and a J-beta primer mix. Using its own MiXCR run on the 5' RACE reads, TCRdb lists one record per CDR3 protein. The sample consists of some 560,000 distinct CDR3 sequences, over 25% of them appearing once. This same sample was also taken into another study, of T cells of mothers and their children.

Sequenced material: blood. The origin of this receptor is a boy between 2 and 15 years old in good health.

CDR3 sequence: CASRTGTVLTGELFF. CDR3 DNA: TGTGCCAGCAGGACCGGGACGGTACTTACCGGGGAGCTGTTTTTT. The V gene is TRBV6-5, the J gene TRBJ2-2; TRBD1 or TRBD2 may be the D gene (5 bases each). CDR3 size: 15 residues. The ends were cut back, 6 bases at V and 5 bases at J, with 16 bases in the middle. Per germline, CDR1 MNHEY and CDR2 SVGAGI.